These 26 T cell receptor beta chains originate from one sample sequenced in a study of blood T cell repertoires in COVID-19 (dated by TCRdb to 2020 to 2021). Libraries were built with the immunoSEQ multiplex PCR assay. This is the immuneACCESS table as TCRdb keeps it, with only in-frame sequences that have V and J called. A part of the clones is gone; compared with another copy, unresolved V genes explain less than half, and the rest is unexplained. This sample is represented by roughly 230,000 clones; about 79% of them were singletons. The biggest ten clones account for under 3.5% of the sample. The material sequenced was PBMCs or T cells enriched from blood (not recorded which). These receptors came from a woman aged 60-70 years who had recovered from COVID-19.

This chain connects TRBV10-3 to TRBJ2-3, with TRBD1 as a possible D gene (5 bases). Trimming took off 8 bases at V and 0 bases at J, with 15 bases between the two ends. The CDR3 consists of 15 residues. In germline, CDR1 is ENHRY, CDR2 SYGVKD. This CDR3 is CAISSPRGSTDTQYF. DNA for the CDR3: TGTGCCATCTCCTCCCCAAGGGGCAGCACAGATACGCAGTATTTT.

The gene calls are TRBV10-3 and TRBJ2-3; TRBD1 matches at 9 bases. This CDR3 is built from 14 residues. Trimming at V came to 4 bases and at J to 6 bases, leaving 5 bases not matched to a gene. Germline lookup yields CDR1 ENHRY and CDR2 SYGVKD. The CDR3 region is CAISGSGTGDTQYF. CDR3 sequence (DNA): TGTGCCATCAGTGGGTCCGGGACAGGGGATACGCAGTATTTT.

The chain combines TRBV27 with TRBJ1-5, with unresolved D. Germline V CDR1 and CDR2: MNHEY, SMNVEV (reference sequence). V dropped 7 bases and J dropped 1 base, with 5 bases sitting between them. This CDR3 is 12 amino acids long. The CDR3 nucleotides are TGTGCCAGCAAATCGAGCAATCAGCCCCAGCATTTT. This encodes CASKSSNQPQHF.

The chain joins TRBV6-5 to TRBJ2-7, with D perhaps TRBD2 (5 bases). Deletions cut 2 bases from V and 3 bases from J, with 8 bases between. Germline-derived CDR1 and CDR2 are MNHEY and SVGAGI. The CDR3 loop spans 13 amino acids. CDR3 in DNA: TGTGCCAGCAGTTACCGGGAATTCTACGAGCAGTACTTC. It is translated as CASSYREFYEQYF.

The V and J genes are TRBV13 and TRBJ1-1, with TRBD1 matching 7 bases. Trimming cost V 8 bases and J 4 bases; bases outside gene matches: 7. The CDR3 runs to 13 residues. CDR1 and CDR2 from the germline V gene are PRHDT and FYEKMQ (reference sequence). DNA of the CDR3: TGTGCCAGCCAGATGACAGGGAGCACTGAAGCTTTCTTT. As protein: CASQMTGSTEAFF.

The rearrangement joins TRBV10-3 to TRBJ2-1; D not resolved. Trimming left V 4 bases short and J 11 bases short, with 9 bases between. CDR3 length: 11 residues. Per germline, CDR1 ENHRY and CDR2 SYGVKD. CDR3 nucleotides: TGTGCCATCAGTGTAGAAGAGAAGCAGTTCTTC. Its translation: CAISVEEKQFF.

The V and J genes are TRBV29-1 and TRBJ2-2; the D is unclear. The CDR3 runs to 13 residues. V dropped 4 bases and J dropped 4 bases, with 10 bases sitting between them. Germline assignment: CDR1 SQVTM and CDR2 ANQGSEA. CDR3 residues: CSVVLQATGELFF. DNA for the CDR3: TGCAGCGTTGTCTTGCAGGCCACCGGGGAGCTGTTTTTT.

The rearrangement links TRBV4-1 to TRBJ1-2; D perhaps matches TRBD1 (6 bases). The CDR3 has 20 residues. Deletions cut 3 bases from V and 4 bases from J, with 30 bases between. Germline V gene data show CDR1 as MGHRA and CDR2 as YSYEKL. The DNA for the CDR3 is TGCGCCAGCAGCCAGATCTATAACCCTAGGGGTGGGGGCACGATCTATGGCTACACCTTC. It translates to CASSQIYNPRGGGTIYGYTF.

The rearrangement uses TRBV2 and TRBJ1-2, with 7 positions matching TRBD1. The CDR3 extends over 17 amino acids. V gave up 7 bases and J gave up 6 bases; unmatched junction bases: 20. The germline CDR1 and CDR2 sequences are SNHLY and FYNNEI. CDR3 sequence reads: CASTPWRTGGTGDGYTF. DNA of the CDR3: TGTGCCAGCACCCCGTGGCGGACAGGCGGCACAGGGGATGGCTACACCTTC. The complete variable domain, with remaining parts taken from reference TRBV2 and TRBJ1-2, reads EPEVTQTPSHQVTQMGQEVILRCVPISNHLYFYWYRQILGQKVEFLVSFYNNEISEKSEIFDDQFSVERPDGSNFTLKIRSTKLEDSAMYFCASTPWRTGGTGDGYTFGSGTRLTVV.

The genes are TRBV9 and TRBJ2-7, with 7 bases aligning to TRBD1. The J segment lost 5 bases and the V segment lost 3 bases, leaving 8 bases of the junction unmatched. This CDR3 has 14 residues. Germline CDR1 reads SGDLS; CDR2 reads YYNGEE. The CDR3, as DNA: TGTGCCAGCAGCGCAACAGGGGTTGGTAACGAGCAGTACTTC. Its protein product is CASSATGVGNEQYF.

The chain has TRBV7-2 and TRBJ2-5, with 11 bases aligning to TRBD2. Unmatched junction bases numbered 10, after V lost 0 bases and J lost 4 bases. Germline CDR1 is SGHTA and CDR2 is FQGNSA. The CDR3 loop spans 18 amino acids. The CDR3 here is CASSLAASGGTLGETQYF. Written as DNA, the CDR3 is TGTGCCAGCAGCTTAGCGGCTAGCGGGGGGACATTGGGAGAGACCCAGTACTTC.

The genes are TRBV3-1 (or the pseudogene TRBV3-2) and TRBJ2-1; 11 nucleotides align to TRBD2. V lost 1 base and J lost 0; bases outside the gene matches: 2. Germline V CDR1 and CDR2: LGHDT, YNNKEL (reference sequence). The CDR3 is made up of 17 amino acids. The CDR3: CASSQVTSGSSYNEQFF. The CDR3 DNA sequence: TGTGCCAGCAGCCAAGTAACTAGCGGGAGCTCCTACAATGAGCAGTTCTTC.

The chain uses TRBV29-1 and TRBJ1-2, with D perhaps TRBD1 (6 bases). Germline lookup yields CDR1 SQVTM and CDR2 ANQGSEA. The CDR3 runs 13 residues. Trimming took 2 bases from V and 8 from J, leaving 15 bases between them. The CDR3 protein is CSVELWRGQGYTF. CDR3 nucleotide sequence: TGCAGCGTTGAACTGTGGCGGGGGCAAGGCTACACCTTC. The full variable domain, its missing parts supplied by reference TRBV29-1 and TRBJ1-2, is SAVISQKPSRDICQRGTSLTIQCQVDSQVTMMFWYRQQPGQSLTLIATANQGSEATYESGFVIDKFPISRPNLTFSTLTVSNMSPEDSSIYLCSVELWRGQGYTFGSGTRLTVV.

The chain carries TRBV29-1 and TRBJ2-1, with D uncertain. V was pared by 0 bases and J by 7 bases, with 10 bases between. CDR1 and CDR2 (germline): SQVTM, ANQGSEA. The CDR3 runs to 13 residues. DNA for the CDR3: TGCAGCGTTGAAGATCTGGCCAGAAATGAGCAGTTCTTC. Protein sequence: CSVEDLARNEQFF.

A single count supports this clone. The chain links TRBV5-1 to TRBJ2-7, with a possible D match to TRBD2 (6 bases). Trimming left V 0 bases short and J 0 bases short, with 7 bases between. CDR1 and CDR2 (germline): SGHRS, YFSETQ. The CDR3 is 14 amino acids. The CDR3 DNA follows: TGCGCCAGCAGCTTGGCCGGGAGCTCCTACGAGCAGTACTTC. It yields the protein CASSLAGSSYEQYF.

The chain recombines TRBV5-1 with TRBJ2-3; 8 bases are a match to TRBD2. The V gene's germline CDR1 is SGHRS and CDR2 YFSETQ. The V segment lost 3 bases and the J segment 4 bases; nucleotides outside the gene matches: 10. This CDR3 region has 16 residues. This CDR3 is CASSSGSGAAADTQYF. The DNA for the CDR3 is TGCGCCAGCAGCTCGGGTAGCGGGGCCGCCGCAGATACGCAGTATTTT.

This clone was seen more than once but under ten times. This sequence joins TRBV4-2 and TRBJ1-2; the D gene is possibly TRBD1 (5 bases). This CDR3 region has 16 residues. Germline lookup yields CDR1 LGHNA and CDR2 YNFKEQ. The germline V and J ends were trimmed by 4 bases and 3 bases, with 18 bases remaining between them. The CDR3 DNA reads as TGTGCCAGCAGCCCGGGAGCAGGGAACGCGGACTATGGCTACACCTTC. This codes for CASSPGAGNADYGYTF.

The gene calls are TRBV9 and TRBJ2-3; 14 bases match TRBD2. The length of the CDR3 is 19 residues. The germline CDR1 and CDR2 sequences are SGDLS and YYNGEE. V lost 0 bases, J lost 0 bases, and 6 bases stayed unmatched. The CDR3 coding sequence is TGTGCCAGCAGCGTAGGACTAGCGGGAGGGCCTGCTAGCACAGATACGCAGTATTTT. Its translation is CASSVGLAGGPASTDTQYF.

The chain recombines TRBV7-8 with TRBJ1-1; D unclear. This CDR3 comprises 12 residues. CDR1 is SGHVS, CDR2 FQNEAQ, per germline. V was clipped by 8 bases and J by 2 bases, with 9 bases between them. The DNA for the CDR3 is TGTGCCAGCGGCCAGCCAAACACTGAAGCTTTCTTT. Protein product: CASGQPNTEAFF.

This rearrangement joins TRBV4-3 to TRBJ2-2; TRBD2 matches 9 bases. Germline values: CDR1 LGHNA, CDR2 YSLEER. The CDR3 has 15 residues. The ends lost 4 bases at V and 0 bases at J; junction bases unmatched: 0. In DNA form, the CDR3 reads TGCGCCAGCAGCCTAGCGGGGGCGAACACCGGGGAGCTGTTTTTT. This gives the protein CASSLAGANTGELFF.

The rearrangement links TRBV4-2 to TRBJ1-5; possibly TRBD1 for D (6 bases). The CDR3 runs to 15 residues. With 4 bases removed from V and 6 bases from J, the gap between germline ends came to 16 bases. Germline assignment: CDR1 LGHNA and CDR2 YNFKEQ. The CDR3 DNA follows: TGTGCCAGCAGCCTACTCCTTAGAGGGGGTCAGCCCCAGCATTTT. Translation gives CASSLLLRGGQPQHF.

The chain employs TRBV5-1 and TRBJ2-7, with TRBD2 identical over 7 bases. This CDR3 comprises 14 residues. Germline V CDR1 and CDR2: SGHRS, YFSETQ. V was pared by 4 bases and J by 1 base, with 5 bases of the junction left unmatched. The CDR3 DNA sequence: TGCGCCAGCAGCCCCAGCGGGACTTCCTACGAGCAGTACTTC. Encoded protein: CASSPSGTSYEQYF.

V and J are TRBV5-6 and TRBJ1-2; D uncertain. The CDR3 has 14 residues. Looked up from germline, CDR1 is SGHDT and CDR2 is YYEEEE. Trimming shortened V by 1 base and J by 7 bases, and 14 bases separated the two germline ends. As DNA, the CDR3 is TGTGCCAGCAGCTTGTTGGGCACGTTTGGTGGCTACACCTTC. Its translation is CASSLLGTFGGYTF.

The chain carries TRBV7-2 and TRBJ1-4, with no clear D. Trimming took off 5 bases at V and 2 bases at J, with 3 bases between the two ends. Germline CDR1 and CDR2: SGHTA and FQGNSA. The CDR3 runs to 12 residues. This CDR3 reads CASSETNEKLFF. The CDR3 DNA is TGTGCCAGCAGCGAGACTAATGAAAAACTGTTTTTT.

This rearrangement joins TRBV7-8 to TRBJ1-4; D gene ambiguous. Trimming left V 3 bases short and J 4 bases short, with 6 bases between. There are 13 residues in the CDR3. CDR1 SGHVS and CDR2 FQNEAQ come from the germline V gene. The CDR3 coding sequence is TGTGCCAGCAGCTTCCACATTAATGAAAAACTGTTTTTT. Residues: CASSFHINEKLFF.

The chain combines TRBV7-2 with TRBJ1-1; 7 bases agree with TRBD1. The CDR3 extends over 15 amino acids. Germline V gives CDR1 SGHTA, CDR2 FQGNSA. The junction had 10 bases not matched to a gene; V was cut back by 5 bases and J by 4 bases. The CDR3 region has the DNA TGTGCCAGCAGCCTAGGGGGCGGGAGGTTCACTGAAGCTTTCTTT. Residues: CASSLGGGRFTEAFF.